This TCR beta chain was profiled in a study of blood T cells in healthy people across ages. Study outcomes and limitations: Researchers deemed the diversity estimates from one million T cells underestimates. The percentage of naive T cells correlated strongly with TCR beta diversity.

It was with a sample-barcoded 5' primer and a J-beta primer mix that a second PCR of roughly 7 to 12 cycles was run. Via MiXCR, TCRdb re-called the 5' RACE reads, giving one row per CDR3 protein. The data show about 650,000 distinct CDR3 sequences, over 40% seen once. A word on this clonotype: The antigen is undetermined.

V trimming: 1 base; J trimming: 7 bases; junction bases outside the gene matches: 10. Germline V CDR1 and CDR2: DFQATT, SNEGSKA (reference sequence). This CDR3 has 15 amino acids. The individuals who served as donors were healthy Caucasians living in Russia, aged roughly 6 to 100. Approximately 9.7 milliliters was the volume of peripheral blood drawn from each donor. The sequenced sample consisted of blood. The TCR was taken from a woman older than 75 in good health. The chain couples TRBV20-1 to TRBJ1-5; TRBD1 aligns across 7 bases. CDR3 amino acids: CSARAPTGQRQPQHF. CDR3 coding DNA: TGCAGTGCTAGAGCCCCGACAGGGCAGCGGCAGCCCCAGCATTTT.